The T cell receptor (beta chain) described here comes from a study of neoadjuvant anti-PD-1 for oral cavity cancer. Study at large: Around day 43, patients without progression received a fourth nivolumab dose before surgery.

The time point denotes: after neoadjuvant nivolumab, at surgical resection. Germline CDR1 and CDR2: LNHDA and SQIVND (reference sequence). The V segment lost 5 bases and the J segment 4 bases; nucleotides outside the gene matches: 7. The CDR3 consists of 15 residues. Libraries were prepared by immunoSEQ multiplex PCR; TCRdb keeps only in-frame clonotypes and omits some of them. Of tens of thousands of clones in the sample, 27% were seen once. This chain links TRBV19 with TRBJ2-1; 8 bases fit TRBD1. The material sequenced was tumor tissue, taken after nivolumab (anti-PD-1) treatment. The sequence was collected from a person between 40 and 79 years old with oral cavity squamous cell carcinoma. The DNA of the CDR3 is TGTGCCAGTAGTGCTCCGGGACAGGTGTACAATGAGCAGTTCTTC. It yields the protein CASSAPGQVYNEQFF. The full variable domain, in which reference TRBV19 and TRBJ2-1 provide the parts outside the CDR3, is DGGITQSPKYLFRKEGQNVTLSCEQNLNHDAMYWYRQDPGQGLRLIYYSQIVNDFQKGDIAEGYSVSREKKESFPLTVTSAQKNPTAFYLCASSAPGQVYNEQFFGPGTRLTVL.